This TCR beta chain was sequenced for a study of technical replicates of blood from several donors. Clones were sequenced by immunoSEQ multiplex PCR, and TCRdb holds only the in-frame ones, with some missing. The sample carries 80,000 to 95,000 clones, 92% recorded once. CDR1 and CDR2 (germline): LNHDA, SQIVND (reference sequence). The length of the CDR3 is 15 residues. Trimming removed 6 bases from V and 0 bases from J; junction bases left unmatched: 7. This clone showed up just a few times. The gene calls are TRBV19 and TRBJ2-7; 8 nucleotides match TRBD2. The receptor was isolated from a human donor in good health. Sequencing was performed on T cells isolated from PBMCs. CDR3 bases: TGTGCCAGTAGCCCCGAGCGGGGGTTCTCCTACGAGCAGTACTTC. It translates to CASSPERGFSYEQYF.